This T cell receptor (beta chain) was found in a study of shared clonotypes between healthy human individuals. Sequencing was at deep level. Sequencing used immunoSEQ multiplex PCR; TCRdb keeps in-frame clones, though not all of them. The table shows about 470,000 clones, with 79% occurring only once. About this clone itself: Its antigen is currently unknown.

Points from the study as a whole: Among donors, sharing of clonotypes was expected to be affected by sequencing depth.

Donors had no recently reported acute infections or vaccinations and were HIV-negative. Researchers drew on about 90 million PBMCs for genomic DNA from unsorted samples. The CDR3 is 14 residues long. The V gene's germline CDR1 is SNHLY and CDR2 FYNNEI. Trimming took 7 bases from V and 0 from J, leaving 10 bases between them. The clonotype comes from a woman in her thirties or forties in good health. Some clones in this sample may be carry-over from other donors' samples. This chain joins TRBV2 and TRBJ1-3; unclear D gene. Sequenced: PBMCs. The DNA for the CDR3 is TGTGCCAGCACTGTCCTCAGCTCTGGAAACACCATATATTTT. Its protein product is CASTVLSSGNTIYF.